The clone carrying this T cell receptor beta chain was observed a few times. The antigen is not known. The CDR3 is 15 amino acids. Trimming removed 4 bases from V and 2 bases from J; junction bases left unmatched: 6. The germline V gene encodes CDR1 SGHRS and CDR2 YFSETQ. This sample was included in a study of neoadjuvant anti-PD-1 for oral cavity cancer. At the level of the study: Patients without progression got a fourth dose around day 43. Broader study findings: Only a few patients per response group were TCR-analyzed; validation needed.

Patients were newly diagnosed with stage II-IVA oral cavity squamous cell carcinoma without prior systemic or radiation treatment. Method: immunoSEQ multiplex PCR; TCRdb's copy keeps in-frame clones and lacks some. The sample records roughly 15,000 clones, around 64% being singletons. The V gene is TRBV5-1, the J gene TRBJ2-1; TRBD1 matches at 7 bases. This sequence was found in a person between 40 and 79 years old with oral cavity squamous cell carcinoma. Sequences were derived from PBMCs, sampled before nivolumab (anti-PD-1) treatment. CDR3 protein: CASSPRQGTYNEQFF. The DNA for the CDR3 is TGCGCCAGCAGCCCGAGACAGGGAACCTACAATGAGCAGTTCTTC. Full variable domain (missing parts from reference TRBV5-1 and TRBJ2-1): KAGVTQTPRYLIKTRGQQVTLSCSPISGHRSVSWYQQTPGQGLQFLFEYFSETQRNKGNFPGRFSGRQFSNSRSEMNVSTLELGDSALYLCASSPRQGTYNEQFFGPGTRLTVL.